These T cell receptor beta chains were read from a single sample in a study of cytomegalovirus exposure and HLA in healthy donors. The table came from immunoSEQ multiplex PCR; TCRdb's copy has only in-frame clones and leaves some out. The table lists 130,000 or so clones, 77% of them singletons. The source material was PBMCs. The origin of the receptors is a female donor in good health and CMV-seronegative. Both conserved end residues are trimmed from each CDR3. Some rows mark clone size as missing; the rest say once, few, many or name a class of expanded clone.

v_call	j_call	clone_size	cdr3_aa
TRBV28	TRBJ2-1	NA	ASSARREDNEQF
TRBV11-2	TRBJ2-1	NA	ASSLAGSYNEQF
TRBV7-2	TRBJ1-1	few	ASSLVSDSQEAF
TRBV6-1	TRBJ1-2	NA	ASSEAQGWDGYT
TRBV7-3	TRBJ2-2	NA	ASRFTGGTGELF
TRBV18	TRBJ1-1	NA	ASSPWRGEAF
TRBV9	TRBJ2-7	NA	ASSVGTAEEQY
TRBV27	TRBJ2-7	once	ASSSTAYRPYEQY
TRBV29-1	TRBJ1-5	NA	SVEGGDNQPQH
TRBV19	TRBJ2-7	NA	ASSIATVTYEQY
TRBV19	TRBJ1-3	NA	ASRVTGGKGNTIY
TRBV4-2	TRBJ1-1	few	ASSQAQGEMNTEAF
TRBV7-9	TRBJ1-1	NA	ASSSPTGVDTEAF
TRBV6-5	TRBJ2-2	NA	AAQEVPGELF
TRBV5-1	TRBJ2-6	NA	ASSLGTASSGANVLT
TRBV5-8	TRBJ2-1	NA	ASSLTLAALSYNEQF
TRBV7-9	TRBJ1-5	few	ASSSGYSNQPQH
TRBV18	TRBJ1-4	few	ASSQLHNEKLF
TRBV2	TRBJ2-5	NA	ASREAGGRETQY
TRBV7-6	TRBJ2-1	NA	ASSPQPTSGNEQF
TRBV2	TRBJ2-5	NA	ASSLNTGETQY
TRBV7-8	TRBJ1-5	NA	ASSLLGRVGLFRSSNQPQH
TRBV10-3	TRBJ2-7	NA	AKPGRGRYYEQY
TRBV5-6	TRBJ1-1	NA	ASSVDFSNTEAF
TRBV6-1	TRBJ2-2	NA	ASSARRVDTGELF
TRBV6-1	TRBJ1-5	few	ASSAADKSNQPQH
TRBV27	TRBJ2-5	NA	ASSPVTGGRGETQY
TRBV28	TRBJ2-1	NA	ASSFPLAGVSGEQF
TRBV7-2	TRBJ2-1	NA	ASSFPGGVSNEQF
TRBV6-6	TRBJ1-6	few	ASSYTETVYNSPLH
TRBV5-1	TRBJ2-7	NA	ASSLNGFPAGSSYEQY
TRBV11-2	TRBJ2-5	NA	ASSWSEETQY
TRBV29-1	TRBJ1-1	NA	SGDRGDPNTEAF
TRBV28	TRBJ2-7	NA	ASSHDRVRTYEQY
TRBV10-3	TRBJ2-3	NA	AISLELVFTDTQY
TRBV5-6	TRBJ1-4	NA	ASSLGGWDRGDEKLF
TRBV6-5	TRBJ2-2	few	ASSYRAVTGELF